The clone carrying this TCR beta chain appeared a few times. The data stem from a study of blood T cell repertoires in COVID-19. Background on the study: Samples of COVID-19 (acute and convalescent) were obtained from the United States, Italy and Spain.

The CDR3 covers 16 residues. V was cut by 2 bases and J by 4 bases, with 16 bases left in between. Per germline, CDR1 LNHDA and CDR2 SQIVND (reference sequence). Methods used by the authors: For nucleated cells, counts were estimated from reference gene primer amplification. Assay: immunoSEQ multiplex PCR; the TCRdb copy retains only in-frame clones and omits some. V and J calls and clone size follow that table, whereas D and trimming were derived from the DNA. Here the sample spans about 50,000 clones, roughly 86% being singletons. This sequence was found in a man older than 75 with active COVID-19. The rearrangement uses TRBV19 and TRBJ2-3, with D possibly matching TRBD2 (5 bases). Sequenced material: peripheral blood. Written as DNA, the CDR3 is TGTGCCAGTAGTATAACGAAGGCGGGTGGCGCAGATACGCAGTATTTT. It translates to CASSITKAGGADTQYF.